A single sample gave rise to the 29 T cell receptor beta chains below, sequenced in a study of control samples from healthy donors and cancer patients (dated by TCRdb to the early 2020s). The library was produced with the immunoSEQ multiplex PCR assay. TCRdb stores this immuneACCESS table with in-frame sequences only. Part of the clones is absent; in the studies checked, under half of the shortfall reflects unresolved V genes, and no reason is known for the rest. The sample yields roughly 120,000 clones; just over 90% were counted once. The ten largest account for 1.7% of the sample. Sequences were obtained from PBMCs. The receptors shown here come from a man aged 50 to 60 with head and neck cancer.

The CDR3 DNA is TGTGCCAGCAGCGTAGAGCCAGAGCCTAACTATGGCTACACCTTC. Translating it yields CASSVEPEPNYGYTF. This chain links TRBV9 with TRBJ1-2; D uncertain. Germline CDR1 SGDLS, CDR2 YYNGEE. V lost 0 bases, J lost 0 bases, and 9 bases lay in between. This CDR3 spans 15 amino acids.

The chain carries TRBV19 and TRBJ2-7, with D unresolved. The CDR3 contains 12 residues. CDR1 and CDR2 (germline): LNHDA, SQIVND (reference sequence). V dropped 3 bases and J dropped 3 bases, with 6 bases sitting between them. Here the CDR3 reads CASSMVSYEQYF. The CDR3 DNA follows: TGTGCCAGTAGTATGGTGAGCTACGAGCAGTACTTC.

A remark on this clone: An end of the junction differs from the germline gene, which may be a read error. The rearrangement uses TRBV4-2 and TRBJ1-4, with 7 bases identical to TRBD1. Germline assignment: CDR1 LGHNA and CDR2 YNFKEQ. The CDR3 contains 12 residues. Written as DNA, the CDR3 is TGTGCCAGCAGCCAAGGTCGACAGGGAGCGTCTTTT. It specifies CASSQGRQGASF.

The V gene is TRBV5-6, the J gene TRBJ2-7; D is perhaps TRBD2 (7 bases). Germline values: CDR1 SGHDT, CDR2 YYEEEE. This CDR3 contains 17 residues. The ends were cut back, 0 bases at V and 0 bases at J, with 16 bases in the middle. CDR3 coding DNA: TGTGCCAGCAGCTTGGGGATGGAGGGGGGGTTCTCCTACGAGCAGTACTTC. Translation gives CASSLGMEGGFSYEQYF.

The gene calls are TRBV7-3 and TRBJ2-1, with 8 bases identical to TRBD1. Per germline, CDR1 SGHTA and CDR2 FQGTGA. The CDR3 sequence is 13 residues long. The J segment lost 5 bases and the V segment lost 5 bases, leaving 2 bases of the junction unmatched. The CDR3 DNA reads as TGTGCCAGCAGCCGGACAGGGAACAATGAGCAGTTCTTC. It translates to CASSRTGNNEQFF.

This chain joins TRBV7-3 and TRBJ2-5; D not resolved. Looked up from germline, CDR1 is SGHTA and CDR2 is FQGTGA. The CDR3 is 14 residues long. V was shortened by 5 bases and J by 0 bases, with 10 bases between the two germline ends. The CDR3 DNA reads TGTGCCAGCAGCCCCCGAGGTGACCAAGAGACCCAGTACTTC. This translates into CASSPRGDQETQYF. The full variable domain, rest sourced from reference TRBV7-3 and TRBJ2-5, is GAGVSQTPSNKVTEKGKYVELRCDPISGHTALYWYRQSLGQGPEFLIYFQGTGAADDSGLPNDRFFAVRPEGSVSTLKIQRTERGDSAVYLCASSPRGDQETQYFGPGTRLLVL.

CDR3 in DNA: TGTGCCAGCAGCTTAACCGGACTAGCAGAGCTCGCGAACACCGGGGAGCTGTTTTTT. It yields the protein CASSLTGLAELANTGELFF. V and J are TRBV7-2 and TRBJ2-2; TRBD2 matches at 8 bases. The junction had 11 bases not matched to a gene; V was cut back by 2 bases and J by 0 bases. This CDR3 has 19 residues. Germline V lookup: CDR1 SGHTA, CDR2 FQGNSA.

The CDR3 is CASSLGGNSVGLNEKLFF. The CDR3, as DNA: TGTGCCAGCAGCTTAGGGGGGAATTCTGTGGGCCTAAATGAAAAACTGTTTTTT. This sequence joins TRBV7-8 and TRBJ1-4; weak D call: TRBD1 (5 bases). V lost 1 base, J lost 5 bases, and 20 bases lay in between. The germline V gene encodes CDR1 SGHVS and CDR2 FQNEAQ. The CDR3 extends over 18 amino acids.

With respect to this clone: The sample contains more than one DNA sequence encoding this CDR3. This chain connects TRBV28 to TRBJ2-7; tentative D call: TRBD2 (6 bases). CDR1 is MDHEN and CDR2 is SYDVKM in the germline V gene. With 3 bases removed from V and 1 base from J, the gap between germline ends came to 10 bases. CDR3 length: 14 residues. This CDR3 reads CASSLGGSSYEQYF. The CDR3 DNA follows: TGTGCCAGCAGTTTGGGGGGTAGTTCCTACGAGCAGTACTTC.

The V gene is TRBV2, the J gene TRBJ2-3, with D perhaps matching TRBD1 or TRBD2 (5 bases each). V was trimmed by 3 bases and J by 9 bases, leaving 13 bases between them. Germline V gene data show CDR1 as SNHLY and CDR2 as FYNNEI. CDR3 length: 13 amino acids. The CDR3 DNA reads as TGTGCCAGCAGTGACGTGGGGGAAGGCACGCAGTATTTT. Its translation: CASSDVGEGTQYF.

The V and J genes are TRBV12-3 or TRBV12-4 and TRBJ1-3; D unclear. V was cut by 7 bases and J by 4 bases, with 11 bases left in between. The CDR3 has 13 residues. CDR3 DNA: TGTGCCAGCACCCCGACCAGCGGAAACACCATATATTTT. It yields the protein CASTPTSGNTIYF.

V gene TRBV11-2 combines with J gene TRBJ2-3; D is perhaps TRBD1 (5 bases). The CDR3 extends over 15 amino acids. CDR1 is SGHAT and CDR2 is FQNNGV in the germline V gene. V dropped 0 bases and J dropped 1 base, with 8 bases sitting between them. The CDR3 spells CASSLDLRGTDTQYF. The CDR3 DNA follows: TGTGCCAGCAGCTTAGATCTCAGGGGCACAGATACGCAGTATTTT.

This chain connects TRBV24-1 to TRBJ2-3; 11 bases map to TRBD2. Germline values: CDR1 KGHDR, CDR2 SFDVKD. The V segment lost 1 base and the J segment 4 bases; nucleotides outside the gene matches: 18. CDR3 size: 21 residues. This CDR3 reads CATSDLAGGGTSGGKADTQYF. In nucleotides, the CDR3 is TGTGCCACCAGTGATTTAGCGGGGGGGGGTACTAGCGGGGGTAAAGCAGATACGCAGTATTTT.

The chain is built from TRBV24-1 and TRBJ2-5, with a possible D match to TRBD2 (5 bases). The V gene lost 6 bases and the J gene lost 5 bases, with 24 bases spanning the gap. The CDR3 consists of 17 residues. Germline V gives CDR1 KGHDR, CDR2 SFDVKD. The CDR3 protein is CATSSALGGGRVETQYF. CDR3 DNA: TGTGCCACCAGTTCGGCGCTAGGCGGAGGTAGGGTGGAGACCCAGTACTTC.

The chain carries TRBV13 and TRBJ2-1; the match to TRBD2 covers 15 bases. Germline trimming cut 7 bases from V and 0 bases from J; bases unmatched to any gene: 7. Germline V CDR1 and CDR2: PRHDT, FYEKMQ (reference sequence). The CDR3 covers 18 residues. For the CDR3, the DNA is TGTGCCAGCACCTTGGGACTAGCGGGGGGACTCTCCTACAATGAGCAGTTCTTC. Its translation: CASTLGLAGGLSYNEQFF.

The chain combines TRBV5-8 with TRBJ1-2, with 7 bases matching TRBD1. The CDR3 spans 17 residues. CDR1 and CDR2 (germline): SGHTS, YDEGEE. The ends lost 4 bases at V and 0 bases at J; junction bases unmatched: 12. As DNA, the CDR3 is TGTGCCAGCAGCGGTAAGGACAGGCCCCCAGCTAACTATGGCTACACCTTC. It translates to CASSGKDRPPANYGYTF.

The CDR3 DNA reads as TGTGCCAGCAGCTTTGGGACGGCCTACAATGAGCAGTTCTTC. This translates into CASSFGTAYNEQFF. V usage is TRBV7-8 and J usage is TRBJ2-1; D tentatively reads TRBD1 or TRBD2 (5 bases each). Germline V CDR1 and CDR2: SGHVS, FQNEAQ. V was pared by 3 bases and J by 2 bases, with 8 bases between. This CDR3 contains 14 residues.

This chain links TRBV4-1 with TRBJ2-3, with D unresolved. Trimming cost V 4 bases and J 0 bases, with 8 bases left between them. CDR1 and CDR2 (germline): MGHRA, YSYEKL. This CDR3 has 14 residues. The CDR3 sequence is CASSPVGSTDTQYF. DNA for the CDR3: TGCGCCAGCAGCCCGGTAGGGAGCACAGATACGCAGTATTTT.

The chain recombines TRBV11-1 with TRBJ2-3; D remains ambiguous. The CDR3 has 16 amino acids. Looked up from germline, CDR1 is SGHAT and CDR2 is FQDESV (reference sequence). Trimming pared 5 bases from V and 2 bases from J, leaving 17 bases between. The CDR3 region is CASSLGAVTLTDTQYF. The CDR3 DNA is TGTGCCAGCAGCCTTGGCGCAGTGACCCTCACAGATACGCAGTATTTT.

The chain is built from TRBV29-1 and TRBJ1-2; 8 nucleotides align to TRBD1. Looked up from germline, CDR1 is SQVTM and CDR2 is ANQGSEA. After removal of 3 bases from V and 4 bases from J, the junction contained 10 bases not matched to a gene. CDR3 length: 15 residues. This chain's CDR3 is CSVERAGGAGYGYTF. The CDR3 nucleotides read TGCAGCGTTGAGAGGGCAGGGGGCGCGGGCTATGGCTACACCTTC.

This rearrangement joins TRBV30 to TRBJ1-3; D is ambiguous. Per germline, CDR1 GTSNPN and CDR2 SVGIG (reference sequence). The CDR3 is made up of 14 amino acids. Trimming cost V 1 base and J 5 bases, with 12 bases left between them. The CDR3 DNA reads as TGTGCCTGGAGTGCGGTTACGGGCCGAAACACCATATATTTT. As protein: CAWSAVTGRNTIYF.

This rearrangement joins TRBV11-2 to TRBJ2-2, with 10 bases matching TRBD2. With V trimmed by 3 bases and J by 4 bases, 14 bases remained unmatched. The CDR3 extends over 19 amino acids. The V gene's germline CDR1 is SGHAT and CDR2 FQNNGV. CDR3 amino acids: CASSFGRGRAGGPTGELFF. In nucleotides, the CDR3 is TGTGCCAGCAGCTTCGGCAGGGGAAGAGCGGGGGGGCCCACCGGGGAGCTGTTTTTT.

The CDR3 sequence is CASSLNRAGEQYF. CDR3 nucleotides: TGTGCCAGCAGCTTAAACAGGGCCGGAGAGCAGTACTTC. The chain carries TRBV11-3 and TRBJ2-7; possible D gene TRBD1, 6 bases. Germline CDR1 reads SGHNT; CDR2 reads YENEEA. The CDR3 consists of 13 residues. Trimming shortened V by 2 bases and J by 7 bases, and 12 bases separated the two germline ends.

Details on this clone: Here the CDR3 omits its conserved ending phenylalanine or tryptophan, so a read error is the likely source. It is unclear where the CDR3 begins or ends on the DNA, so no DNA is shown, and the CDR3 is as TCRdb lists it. The CDR3 region is CASSLAFGGVSEY. The chain recombines TRBV5-1 with TRBJ2-3; TRBD2 reflects the table's D call only, with no check against the DNA. From germline, CDR1 is SGHRS and CDR2 YFSETQ. Counting both end residues, the CDR3 totals 13 amino acids.

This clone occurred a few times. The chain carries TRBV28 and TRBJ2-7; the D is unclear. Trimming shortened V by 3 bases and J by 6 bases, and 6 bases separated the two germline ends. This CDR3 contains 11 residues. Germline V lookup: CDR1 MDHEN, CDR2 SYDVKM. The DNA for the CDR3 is TGTGCCAGCAGTTTTAAGCGCGAGCAGTACTTC. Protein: CASSFKREQYF.

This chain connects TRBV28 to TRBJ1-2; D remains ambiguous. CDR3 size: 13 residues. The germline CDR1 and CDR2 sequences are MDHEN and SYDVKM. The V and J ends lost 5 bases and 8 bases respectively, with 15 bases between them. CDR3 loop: CASSLPVSQGYTF. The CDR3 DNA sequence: TGTGCCAGCAGTCTCCCCGTGAGCCAGGGCTACACCTTC.

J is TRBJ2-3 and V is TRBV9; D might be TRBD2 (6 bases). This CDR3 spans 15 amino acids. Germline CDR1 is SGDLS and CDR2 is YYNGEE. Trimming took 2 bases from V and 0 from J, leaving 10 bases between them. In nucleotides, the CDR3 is TGTGCCAGCAGCGTTTACGGGGGTAGCACAGATACGCAGTATTTT. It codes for CASSVYGGSTDTQYF.

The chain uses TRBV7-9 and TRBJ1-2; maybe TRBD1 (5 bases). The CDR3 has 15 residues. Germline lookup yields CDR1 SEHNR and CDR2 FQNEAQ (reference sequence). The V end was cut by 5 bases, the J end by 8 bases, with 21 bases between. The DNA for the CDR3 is TGTGCCAGCAGCGGCGAACAGGAGCCAATATGGGGCTACACCTTC. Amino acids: CASSGEQEPIWGYTF.

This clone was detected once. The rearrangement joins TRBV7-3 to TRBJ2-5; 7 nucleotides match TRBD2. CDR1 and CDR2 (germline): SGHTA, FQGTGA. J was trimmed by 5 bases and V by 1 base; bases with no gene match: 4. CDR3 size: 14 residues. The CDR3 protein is CASSLIGGGETQYF. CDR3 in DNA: TGTGCCAGCAGCTTAATTGGGGGAGGGGAGACCCAGTACTTC. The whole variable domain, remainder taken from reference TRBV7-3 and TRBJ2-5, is GAGVSQTPSNKVTEKGKYVELRCDPISGHTALYWYRQSLGQGPEFLIYFQGTGAADDSGLPNDRFFAVRPEGSVSTLKIQRTERGDSAVYLCASSLIGGGETQYFGPGTRLLVL.